Included here is one TCR beta chain sequence, with context. Unique molecular identifiers were incorporated when the TCRbeta library was constructed. MiXCR, applied by TCRdb to the PCR reads, yields one record per CDR3 protein. The sample carries roughly 350,000 distinct CDR3 sequences, about a tenth recorded once. These data belong to a study of T-cell reconstitution after alpha-beta-depleted transplantation in children. The length of the CDR3 is 14 residues. The germline gives CDR1 SQVTM, CDR2 ANQGSEA. V lost 4 bases and J lost 1, with 12 bases in between. The source was PBMCs from the stem cell graft donor, collected from the stem cell graft. The TCR originated in a human donor who donated a stem cell graft to a child with acute lymphoblastic leukemia. The chain carries TRBV29-1 and TRBJ2-3; no reliable D call. The CDR3 protein is CSVGATGGTDTQYF. The CDR3 coding sequence is TGCAGCGTTGGGGCTACCGGTGGCACAGATACGCAGTATTTT.